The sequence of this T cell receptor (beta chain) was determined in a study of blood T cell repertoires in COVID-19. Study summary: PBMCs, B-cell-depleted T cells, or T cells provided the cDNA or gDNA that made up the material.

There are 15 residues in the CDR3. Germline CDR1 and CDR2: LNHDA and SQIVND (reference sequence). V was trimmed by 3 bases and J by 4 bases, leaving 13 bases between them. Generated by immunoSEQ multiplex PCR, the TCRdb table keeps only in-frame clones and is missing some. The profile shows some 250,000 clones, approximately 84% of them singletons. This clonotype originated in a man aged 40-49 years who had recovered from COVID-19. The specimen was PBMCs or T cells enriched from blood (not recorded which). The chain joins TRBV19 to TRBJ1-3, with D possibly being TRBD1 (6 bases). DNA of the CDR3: TGTGCCAGTAGTATGAGGGGGTTCTTCGGAAACACCATATATTTT. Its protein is CASSMRGFFGNTIYF.